Detailed here is one T cell receptor (beta chain). This entry belongs to a study of blood T cell repertoires in COVID-19. The repertoire was sequenced with immunoSEQ multiplex PCR; TCRdb's copy has only in-frame clones and lacks some. This table has 250,000 to 350,000 clones, around four fifths appearing once. This CDR3 has 13 amino acids. Per the germline V gene, CDR1 is SGDLS and CDR2 is YYNGEE. V was pared by 4 bases and J by 8 bases, with 15 bases between. The sequence was obtained from a woman aged 50 to 60 with acute or convalescent COVID-19. V is TRBV9 and J is TRBJ1-2; D unclear. Sequenced: peripheral blood. The CDR3 sequence: CASSTPTWNGYTF. As DNA, the CDR3 is TGTGCCAGCAGCACCCCGACTTGGAACGGCTACACCTTC.